These 13 T cell receptor beta chains came from one sample sequenced in a study of blood T cell repertoires in COVID-19. Profiling relied on immunoSEQ multiplex PCR, and the TCRdb table lists in-frame clones only, not all of them. The table includes 140,000 or so clones, about 90% detected once. The sequencing sample was made of peripheral blood. The receptors were gathered from a man in his sixties with active or convalescent COVID-19.

The chain has TRBV6-5 and TRBJ1-6; TRBD1 matches at 7 bases. V shed 2 bases, J shed 7 bases, and the junction held 5 bases outside the gene matches. CDR1 and CDR2 from the germline V gene are MNHEY and SVGAGI. The CDR3 covers 15 residues. DNA of the CDR3: TGTGCCAGCAGTTACGGGGGACAGTGGAATTCACCCCTCCACTTT. Protein sequence: CASSYGGQWNSPLHF.

V usage is TRBV10-3 and J usage is TRBJ1-4; 8 bases agree with TRBD1. V shed 4 bases, J shed 8 bases, and the junction held 6 bases outside the gene matches. The CDR3 consists of 14 residues. Germline V gene lookup returns CDR1 ENHRY and CDR2 SYGVKD. The CDR3 protein is CAISGDRGKEKLFF. The CDR3 DNA is TGTGCCATCAGTGGCGACAGGGGTAAAGAAAAACTGTTTTTT.

The rearrangement joins TRBV7-9 to TRBJ2-3; TRBD2 agrees at 10 bases. There are 17 residues in the CDR3. The ends lost 2 bases at V and 4 bases at J; junction bases unmatched: 9. Per the germline V gene, CDR1 is SEHNR and CDR2 is FQNEAQ (reference sequence). Here the CDR3 reads CASSLLASGSRADTQYF. The CDR3 nucleotides read TGTGCCAGCAGCTTATTAGCTAGCGGGAGTAGAGCAGATACGCAGTATTTT.

The rearrangement links TRBV11-2 to TRBJ2-1; 7 positions agree with TRBD1. V trimming: 4 bases; J trimming: 5 bases; junction bases outside the gene matches: 5. The CDR3 has 14 residues. Germline loops: CDR1 SGHAT, CDR2 FQNNGV. This CDR3 reads CASSSGQRNNEQFF. CDR3 sequence (DNA): TGTGCCAGCAGCTCGGGACAGAGAAACAATGAGCAGTTCTTC.

Only one count was recorded for this clone. The V gene is TRBV5-3, the J gene TRBJ2-7; TRBD1 agrees at 10 bases. Being an ORF, TRBV5-3 has a function that is uncertain. V shed 4 bases and J 5 bases; nucleotides not matched to a gene: 18. This CDR3 spans 18 amino acids. The CDR3 DNA reads as TGTGCCAGAAGCCATCCAACCGGGACAGGGGATTTTTACGACGAGCAGTACTTC. The encoded protein is CARSHPTGTGDFYDEQYF.

The chain links TRBV7-2 to TRBJ1-2; D unclear. Trimming left V 1 base short and J 4 bases short, with 13 bases between. The CDR3 has 15 residues. Per germline, CDR1 SGHTA and CDR2 FQGNSA. The CDR3 protein is CASSLGSGQIYGYTF. CDR3 DNA: TGTGCCAGCAGCTTAGGCTCGGGTCAAATCTATGGCTACACCTTC.

V is TRBV9 and J is TRBJ1-1; D perhaps matches TRBD1 (5 bases). The ends were cut back, 4 bases at V and 2 bases at J, with 18 bases in the middle. From germline, CDR1 is SGDLS and CDR2 YYNGEE. This CDR3 is built from 16 residues. Here the CDR3 reads CASSPSGREINTEAFF. The CDR3 DNA sequence: TGTGCCAGCAGCCCCTCGGGACGGGAGATTAACACTGAAGCTTTCTTT.

The V call is TRBV4-3, the J call TRBJ2-7; D is possibly TRBD1 (5 bases). The germline CDR1 and CDR2 sequences are LGHNA and YSLEER. Trimming removed 3 bases from V and 3 bases from J, with 15 bases in between. The CDR3 has 15 amino acids. Here the CDR3 reads CASSHSSGSGYEQYF. The CDR3 nucleotides read TGCGCCAGCAGCCATTCATCAGGGTCCGGCTACGAGCAGTACTTC.

This chain uses TRBV28 with TRBJ2-7; TRBD1 agrees at 9 bases. This CDR3 comprises 15 residues. Unmatched junction bases numbered 6, after V lost 5 bases and J lost 1 base. Germline loops: CDR1 MDHEN, CDR2 SYDVKM. DNA of the CDR3: TGTGCCAGCAGTGGAAGGACAGGGGTATCCTACGAGCAGTACTTC. This codes for CASSGRTGVSYEQYF. Drawing the rest from reference TRBV28 and TRBJ2-7, the complete variable domain is DVKVTQSSRYLVKRTGEKVFLECVQDMDHENMFWYRQDPGLGLRLIYFSYDVKMKEKGDIPEGYSVSREKKERFSLILESASTNQTSMYLCASSGRTGVSYEQYFGPGTRLTVT.

This sequence joins TRBV6-4 and TRBJ1-5; 9 nucleotides match TRBD1. Germline CDR1 and CDR2: MRHNA and SNTAGT. The CDR3 has 15 amino acids. V trimming: 6 bases; J trimming: 3 bases; junction bases outside the gene matches: 6. In DNA, the CDR3 is TGTGCCAGCAGCGCGACAGGGGGTATCAATCAGCCCCAGCATTTT. Translating it yields CASSATGGINQPQHF.

Only one count was recorded for this clone. The gene calls are TRBV4-1 and TRBJ1-5, with D maybe TRBD1 (5 bases). The germline V gene encodes CDR1 MGHRA and CDR2 YSYEKL. V was cut by 4 bases and J by 5 bases, with 12 bases left in between. The CDR3 runs 14 residues. The CDR3 is CASSPNRQHQPQHF. The CDR3 DNA reads TGCGCCAGCAGCCCAAACCGACAGCATCAGCCCCAGCATTTT.

In DNA, the CDR3 is TGCGCCAGCAGCGATTCTAGCGGGAGAACCTCTGGGGCCAACGTCCTGACTTTC. As protein: CASSDSSGRTSGANVLTF. The chain uses TRBV5-1 and TRBJ2-6, with TRBD2 matching over 10 bases. V was clipped by 4 bases and J by 0 bases; unmatched bases: 7. CDR1 is SGHRS, CDR2 YFSETQ, per germline. This CDR3 has 18 amino acids.

The chain recombines TRBV6-5 with TRBJ2-7, with 8 bases fitting TRBD1. V lost 6 bases to trimming and J lost 0 bases; unmatched junction nucleotides: 4. The CDR3 length is 14 residues. CDR1 is MNHEY, CDR2 SVGAGI, per germline. The CDR3 loop reads CASRGQASSYEQYF. Here the CDR3 DNA reads TGTGCCAGCAGGGGACAGGCGAGCTCCTACGAGCAGTACTTC.